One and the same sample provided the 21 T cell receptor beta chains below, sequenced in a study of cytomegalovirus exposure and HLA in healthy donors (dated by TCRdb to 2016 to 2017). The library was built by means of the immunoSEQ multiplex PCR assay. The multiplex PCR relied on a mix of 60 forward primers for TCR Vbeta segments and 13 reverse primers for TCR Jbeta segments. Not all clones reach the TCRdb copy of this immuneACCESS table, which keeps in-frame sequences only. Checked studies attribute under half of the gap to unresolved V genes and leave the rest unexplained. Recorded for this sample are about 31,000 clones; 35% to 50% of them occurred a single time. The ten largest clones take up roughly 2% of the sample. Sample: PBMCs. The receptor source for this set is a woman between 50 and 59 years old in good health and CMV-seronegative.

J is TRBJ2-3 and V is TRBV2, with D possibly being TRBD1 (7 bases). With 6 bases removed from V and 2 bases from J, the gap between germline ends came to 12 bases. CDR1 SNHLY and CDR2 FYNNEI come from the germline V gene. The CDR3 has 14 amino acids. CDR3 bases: TGTGCCAGCAGGCGGGACAGCCCCACAGATACGCAGTATTTT. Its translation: CASRRDSPTDTQYF.

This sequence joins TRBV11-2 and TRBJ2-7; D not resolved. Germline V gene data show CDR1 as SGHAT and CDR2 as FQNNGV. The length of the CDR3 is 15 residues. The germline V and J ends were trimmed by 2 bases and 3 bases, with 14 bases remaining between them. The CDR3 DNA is TGTGCCAGCAGCTTATACGGCGGATCATTCTACGAGCAGTACTTC. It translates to CASSLYGGSFYEQYF.

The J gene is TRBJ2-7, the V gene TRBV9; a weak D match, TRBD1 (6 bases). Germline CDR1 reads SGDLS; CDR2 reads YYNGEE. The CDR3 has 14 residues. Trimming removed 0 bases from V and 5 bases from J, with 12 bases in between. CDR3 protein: CASSVAQGVHEQYF. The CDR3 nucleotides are TGTGCCAGCAGCGTAGCACAGGGAGTTCACGAGCAGTACTTC.

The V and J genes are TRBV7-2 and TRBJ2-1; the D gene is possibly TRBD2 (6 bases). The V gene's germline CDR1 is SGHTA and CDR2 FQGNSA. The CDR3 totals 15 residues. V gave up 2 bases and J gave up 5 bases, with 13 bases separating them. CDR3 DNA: TGTGCCAGCAGCTTAAGCGGGTTACCGAACAATGAGCAGTTCTTC. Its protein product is CASSLSGLPNNEQFF.

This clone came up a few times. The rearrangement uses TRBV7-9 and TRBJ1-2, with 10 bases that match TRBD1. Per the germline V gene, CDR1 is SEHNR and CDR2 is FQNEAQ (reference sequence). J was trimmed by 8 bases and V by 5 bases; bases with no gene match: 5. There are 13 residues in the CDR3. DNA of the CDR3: TGTGCCAGCAGCCAGGGACAGGGGCAAGGCTACACCTTC. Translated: CASSQGQGQGYTF.

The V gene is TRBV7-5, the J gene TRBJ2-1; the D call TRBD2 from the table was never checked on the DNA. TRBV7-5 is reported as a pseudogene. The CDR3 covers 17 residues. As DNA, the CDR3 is TGTGTCAGAAGCTTAGCCAGGCGGCTAGCGGGAGGGAATGAGCAGTTCTTC. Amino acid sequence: CVRSLARRLAGGNEQFF.

The CDR3: CASSQDGGNSPLHF. In DNA form, the CDR3 reads TGTGCCAGCAGCCAAGACGGGGGTAACTCACCCCTCCACTTT. This chain joins TRBV4-2 and TRBJ1-6; D possibly corresponds to TRBD1 (5 bases). V lost 0 bases and J lost 10, with 10 bases in between. The CDR3 covers 14 residues. CDR1 and CDR2 (germline): LGHNA, YNFKEQ.

CDR3 DNA: TGTGCCAGCAGTGGAACAGGGAACCACGAGCAGTACTTC. Translation gives CASSGTGNHEQYF. The chain has TRBV2 and TRBJ2-7, with D possibly being TRBD1 (6 bases). Germline V gene data show CDR1 as SNHLY and CDR2 as FYNNEI. V shed 4 bases and J shed 5 bases, with 12 bases lying between them. This CDR3 is built from 13 residues.

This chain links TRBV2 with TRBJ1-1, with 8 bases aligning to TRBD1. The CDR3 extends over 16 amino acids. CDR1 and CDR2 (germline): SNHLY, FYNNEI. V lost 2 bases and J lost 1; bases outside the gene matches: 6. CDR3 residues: CASSERQGASNTEAFF. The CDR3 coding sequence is TGTGCCAGCAGTGAAAGGCAGGGGGCGTCGAACACTGAAGCTTTCTTT.

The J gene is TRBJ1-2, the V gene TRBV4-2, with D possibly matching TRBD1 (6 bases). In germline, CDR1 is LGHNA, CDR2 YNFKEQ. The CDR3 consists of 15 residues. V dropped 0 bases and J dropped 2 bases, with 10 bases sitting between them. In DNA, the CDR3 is TGTGCCAGCAGCCAAGATTGGACAGCCAACTATGGCTACACCTTC. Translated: CASSQDWTANYGYTF.

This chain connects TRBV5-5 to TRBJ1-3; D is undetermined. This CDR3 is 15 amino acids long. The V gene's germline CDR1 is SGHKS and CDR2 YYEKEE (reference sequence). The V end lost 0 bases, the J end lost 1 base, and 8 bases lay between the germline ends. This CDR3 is CASSLVAGSGNTIYF. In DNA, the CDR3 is TGTGCCAGCAGCTTGGTCGCCGGGTCTGGAAACACCATATATTTT.

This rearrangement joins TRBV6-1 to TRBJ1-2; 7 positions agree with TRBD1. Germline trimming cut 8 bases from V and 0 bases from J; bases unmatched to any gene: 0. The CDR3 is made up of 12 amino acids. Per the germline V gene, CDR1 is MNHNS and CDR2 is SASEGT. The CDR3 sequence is CASGTANYGYTF. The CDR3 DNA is TGTGCCAGCGGGACAGCTAACTATGGCTACACCTTC.

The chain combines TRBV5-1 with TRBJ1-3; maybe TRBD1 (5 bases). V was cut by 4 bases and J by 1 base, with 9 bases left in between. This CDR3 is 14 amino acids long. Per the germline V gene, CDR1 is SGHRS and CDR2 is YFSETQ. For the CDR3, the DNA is TGCGCCAGCAGCGAAGGGGCATCTGGAAACACCATATATTTT. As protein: CASSEGASGNTIYF. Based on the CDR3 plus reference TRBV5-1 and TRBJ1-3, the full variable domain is KAGVTQTPRYLIKTRGQQVTLSCSPISGHRSVSWYQQTPGQGLQFLFEYFSETQRNKGNFPGRFSGRQFSNSRSEMNVSTLELGDSALYLCASSEGASGNTIYFGEGSWLTVV.

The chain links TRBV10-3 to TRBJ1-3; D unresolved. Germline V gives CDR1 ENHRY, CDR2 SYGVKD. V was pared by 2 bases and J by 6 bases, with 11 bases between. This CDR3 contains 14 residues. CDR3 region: CAISEGFAANTIYF. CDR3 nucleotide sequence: TGTGCCATCAGTGAGGGGTTTGCGGCAAACACCATATATTTT.

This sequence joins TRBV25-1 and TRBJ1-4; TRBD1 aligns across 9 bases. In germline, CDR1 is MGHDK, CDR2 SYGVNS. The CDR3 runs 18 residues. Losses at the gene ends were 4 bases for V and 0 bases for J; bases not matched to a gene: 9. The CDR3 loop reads CASSGPRDRVTTNEKLFF. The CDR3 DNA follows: TGTGCCAGCAGTGGACCTCGGGACAGGGTTACAACTAATGAAAAACTGTTTTTT. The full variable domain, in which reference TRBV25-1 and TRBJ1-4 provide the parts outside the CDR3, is EADIYQTPRYLVIGTGKKITLECSQTMGHDKMYWYQQDPGMELHLIHYSYGVNSTEKGDLSSESTVSRIRTEHFPLTLESARPSHTSQYLCASSGPRDRVTTNEKLFFGSGTQLSVL.

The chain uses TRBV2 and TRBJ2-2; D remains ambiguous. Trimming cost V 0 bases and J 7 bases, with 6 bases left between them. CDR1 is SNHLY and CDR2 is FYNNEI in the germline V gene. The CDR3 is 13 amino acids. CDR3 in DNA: TGTGCCAGCAGTGAAGCGAGTGGCGGGGAGCTGTTTTTT. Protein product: CASSEASGGELFF.

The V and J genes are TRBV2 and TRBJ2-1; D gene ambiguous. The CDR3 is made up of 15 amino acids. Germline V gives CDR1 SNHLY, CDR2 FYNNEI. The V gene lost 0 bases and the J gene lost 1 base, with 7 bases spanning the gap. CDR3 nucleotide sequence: TGTGCCAGCAGTGAAGCTTCCCTATCCTACAATGAGCAGTTCTTC. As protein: CASSEASLSYNEQFF.

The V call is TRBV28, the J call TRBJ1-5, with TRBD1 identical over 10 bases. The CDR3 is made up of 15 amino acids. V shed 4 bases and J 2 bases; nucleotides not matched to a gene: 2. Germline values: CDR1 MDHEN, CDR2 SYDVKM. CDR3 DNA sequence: TGTGCCAGCAGTTCCGGGACAGGGGGCAATCAGCCCCAGCATTTT. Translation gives CASSSGTGGNQPQHF.

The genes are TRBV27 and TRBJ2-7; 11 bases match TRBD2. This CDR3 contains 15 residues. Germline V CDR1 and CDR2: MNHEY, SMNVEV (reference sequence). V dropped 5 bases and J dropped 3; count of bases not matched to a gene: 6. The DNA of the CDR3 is TGTGCCAGCAGTCTAAATAGCGGGGGGGGCTACGAGCAGTACTTC. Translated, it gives CASSLNSGGGYEQYF.

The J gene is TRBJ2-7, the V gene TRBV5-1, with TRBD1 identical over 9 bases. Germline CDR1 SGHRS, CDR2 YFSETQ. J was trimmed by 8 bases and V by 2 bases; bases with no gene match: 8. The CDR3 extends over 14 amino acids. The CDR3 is CASSLNRDRVKQYF. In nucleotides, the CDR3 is TGCGCCAGCAGCTTAAACCGGGACAGGGTAAAGCAGTACTTC. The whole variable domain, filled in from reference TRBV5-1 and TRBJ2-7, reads KAGVTQTPRYLIKTRGQQVTLSCSPISGHRSVSWYQQTPGQGLQFLFEYFSETQRNKGNFPGRFSGRQFSNSRSEMNVSTLELGDSALYLCASSLNRDRVKQYFGPGTRLTVT.

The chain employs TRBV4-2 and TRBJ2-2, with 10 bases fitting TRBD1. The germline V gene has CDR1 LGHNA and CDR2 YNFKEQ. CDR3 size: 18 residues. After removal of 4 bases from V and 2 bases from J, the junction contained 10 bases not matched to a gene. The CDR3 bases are TGTGCCAGCAGCCCTCTTCCCGGGACAGGGGAAAACACCGGGGAGCTGTTTTTT. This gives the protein CASSPLPGTGENTGELFF.